This paragraph covers one T cell receptor (beta chain) sequence. This receptor's antigen is unknown. Per-nucleotide qualities are absent, and no much larger clonotype sits a single base away. This sample was included in a study of cytomegalovirus exposure and HLA in healthy donors (TCRdb year 2017). Background on the whole study: In an earlier analysis of several hundred of the donors, 276 Gb of sequence data and approximately 100 million unique TCR beta sequences from about 179 million T cells were reported. Around 300 gigabases of sequencing data and approximately 85 million unique TCR sequences were included in an early release covering about 700 HLA-typed donors. Among the 398 genotyped donors, around 81% belonged to the genetic ancestry cluster associated with self-reported Caucasian donors. The study was designed to test whether signatures of past pathogen exposure could be identified by cataloging public T cell receptors. The T cell repertoires of 700 or so subjects were profiled by immunosequencing and related to cytomegalovirus serostatus. A separate validation cohort of about 110 different subjects was used in addition to the roughly 700-subject first cohort. To predict cytomegalovirus infection status, the study combined high-throughput TCR immunosequencing, statistical association of individual TCRs with disease status, and machine learning. To study patterns of TCR occurrence, a later analysis re-analyzed previously published TCR beta repertoires from under 750 donors and added high-resolution HLA genotyping. Rather than drawing on any new phenotypic data, the later analysis identified candidate immune exposures from TCR beta sequences and the way those sequences occurred across donors. In an earlier analysis of 500 to 650 of the donors, high-throughput TCR beta sequencing was used to judge whether each TCR beta V gene segment behaved as functional or pseudogenic. Donor age, sex, ethnicity and CMV serostatus were compiled alongside the repertoire data. A later genetic analysis took genome-wide SNP genotypes for about three fifths of the 666 donors and used that subset as a discovery cohort. All discovery cohort repertoires had been generated using a single sequencing platform. Both class I and class II loci were covered by HLA typing, at four-digit resolution. The number of donors typed differed by locus, with roughly 629-640 for A, B, C, DRB1 and DQB1, around 500 for DQA1, 600 to 610 for DPA1, and around 430 for DPB1. About 5 DR-DQ haplotypes were handled as single units for association and clustering, since linkage in the cohort was strong. Among some 400 genotyped donors of the cohort, an average of roughly 230,000 unique TCR beta nucleotide sequences was sequenced per donor, of which about 18% were non-productive.

Library prep was done by the immunoSEQ multiplex PCR assay. For the multiplex PCR, a mixture combining 60 forward primers for TCR Vbeta segments and 13 reverse primers for TCR Jbeta segments was used. Amplification of the CDR3 region of rearranged TCR beta genes was performed with a multiplex PCR assay on genomic DNA. On the Illumina HiSeq System, the amplified TCR beta libraries were sequenced as 87-base-pair reads. The paper's processing steps were these. A later analysis counted around 72 million unique TCR beta chains across the 640 or so repertoires, and 9.5 million to 11 million of these chains were shared by at least two donors. To remove PCR and sequencing errors, raw reads were error-corrected and collapsed into unique sequences using a nearest-neighbor algorithm that merged closely related sequences. Alignment of CDR3 sequences to IMGT reference sequences was used to assign V, D and J gene segments. For a sequence to be retained, a match of at least six nucleotides to both a V gene segment and a J gene segment was required. A rearrangement was called productive if the CDR3 had no stop codons and remained in frame with V and J, and every other rearrangement was called non-productive. CDR3 was defined by IMGT convention, running from the second conserved V-encoded cysteine to the conserved J-encoded phenylalanine. In an earlier analysis of more than 550 of the donors, sequences lacking an unambiguous match to a single V gene segment were excluded. An earlier analysis of 587 of the donors classified V segments as functional when productive rearrangements were above 56.7% and as segregating when the standard deviation between donors was above 5%. A statistical classification framework was built to diagnose cytomegalovirus status from the catalog of TCR beta chain sequences. A later analysis assigned V and J genes by comparing TCR nucleotide sequences with IMGT/GENE-DB human TR gene sequences. The TCRdist pipeline was used in a later analysis to assign CDR3 sequences and most-parsimonious VDJ recombination scenarios. In a later analysis, each TCR beta chain was defined by its CDR3 amino acid sequence together with its V-gene family, and reads without a unique V-gene family were excluded. To address suspected cross-contamination and a sequencing artifact, a later analysis removed under 600 highly shared, low-generation-probability nucleotide sequences. In a later analysis, a clonal expansion index for each public chain was calculated from normalized within-repertoire ranks of inferred template counts. In a later analysis, generation probabilities were computed using a VDJ recombination model fitted to out-of-frame rearrangements, and the results were checked against IGoR. In a later analysis, hypergeometric tests were used to score TCR-TCR, TCR-HLA and TCR-CMV co-occurrence, with a repertoire-size bias correction applied to TCR pairs. A later analysis estimated false discovery rates by permuting HLA or CMV assignments 20 times. A later analysis grouped co-occurring TCRs with DBSCAN, adding TCRdist sequence similarity when clustering within HLA-allele-positive subsets. Repertoires with fewer than 30,000 or more than 120,000 public chains were left out of co-occurrence clustering, as were five repertoires with anomalous nucleotide sharing. This is the immuneACCESS table as TCRdb keeps it, with only in-frame sequences that have V and J called. A part of the clones is gone; compared with another copy, unresolved V genes explain less than half, and the rest is unexplained. The D gene and trimming were derived from the DNA, and the V and J assignments and clone size from that table. The sample includes about 150,000 clones, with about two thirds observed a single time. The top ten clones comprise approximately 2% of the sample.

General study outcomes and caveats: In vitro tests confirmed that a few of the cytomegalovirus-associated TCR beta chains recognize cytomegalovirus antigens. A total of 150 to 200 TCR beta chains were listed by the study as associated with cytomegalovirus. Because some donors lacked HLA typing at each locus, the association tests relied only on the typed subset. The 87-base-pair reads could not distinguish some IMGT-functional V segments, including TRBV6-2 and TRBV6-3, so those segments were excluded. The classifier was reported to diagnose cytomegalovirus status with high specificity and sensitivity in both the original cohort and the validation cohort. A cluster of highly shared sequence variants was judged likely to represent a technical artifact of the sequencing pipeline. For the cohort, immune exposure information was limited to CMV serostatus. A further reported finding was that TCR beta sequences accurately predicted the HLA-A and HLA-B alleles for most subjects in the first cohort. Linkage disequilibrium might explain the correlated functional status among segregating V segments, but an unknown experimental factor could not be excluded. V-gene and J-gene trimming of TCR beta chains was associated with a missense DCLRE1C variant in a later genetic analysis, and the association was replicated in an independent cohort. The earlier analysis of nearly 600 of the donors excluded 15 to 20 rarely observed V segments, including chromosome 9 orphons, because counts were too low. Most CMV-associated TCR beta chains appeared to be HLA-restricted in a later analysis, and the HLA associations seemed to be driven largely by CMV exposure. When HLA alleles, especially DR and DQ, strongly co-occurred, attributing TCR associations to individual alleles was difficult. Presence/absence analyses assumed roughly uniform sequencing depth across donors, an assumption that may not hold. Broadly in line with IMGT annotations, most TCR beta V segments showed up in productive rearrangements about 87% or about 30% of the time in an earlier analysis of a few hundred of the donors. This cohort had only TCR beta chains sequenced, and the lack of alpha or paired-chain data limited which features could be detected. In a later analysis, several top co-occurrence clusters were reported to appear linked to parvovirus B19, influenza, CMV and Epstein-Barr virus. In a later analysis, HLA-associated TCR beta chains showed more clonal expansion and lower generation probabilities than non-associated chains that were equally common. Compared with the roughly 710-donor mean, donors in an Asian-associated ancestry cluster had fewer N-insertions in productive TCRs, according to a later genetic analysis. In a later analysis, the rate of TCR association differed among HLA loci, with DRB1 alleles having the most associated TCRs and HLA-C alleles having the fewest. Most TCR sequences were observed very rarely across donors, whereas some public TCRs were present in many individuals. The authors suggested that the approach could potentially be extended to other disease states and immunological phenotypes. In a later analysis, around 15,000 TCR beta sequences were associated with specific HLA alleles at a false discovery rate of 0.05.

The cohort consisted of 666 healthy bone marrow donors. Cohort members were all nominally healthy when sampled, although unrecorded immune exposures were likely present. The donor tested CMV seronegative and was one of the 352 seronegative cohort members. Every donor gave a peripheral blood sample, and the peripheral blood mononuclear cells from that sample were used for TCR beta sequencing. The Qiagen DNeasy Blood Extraction Kit was used to extract genomic DNA from the blood cell samples. Via the germline V gene, CDR1 is KGHSH and CDR2 LQKENI. The CDR3 contains 17 residues, cysteine and phenylalanine counted. Just CDR3 DNA is preserved here, 51 bases in frame from base 1. The germline V end is reduced by 3 bases and the J end by 4 bases; junction bases left unmatched: 12.

Material: PBMCs. This TCR was recovered from a man aged 35 to 55 in good health and CMV-seronegative. Recombination linked TRBV18 to TRBJ1-1; TRBD1 agrees with 9 junctional bases. The CDR3 sequence is CASSPTGGAERGTEAFF. The nucleotide sequence is given as TGTGCCAGCTCACCCACAGGGGGCGCGGAGAGGGGCACTGAAGCTTTCTTT.